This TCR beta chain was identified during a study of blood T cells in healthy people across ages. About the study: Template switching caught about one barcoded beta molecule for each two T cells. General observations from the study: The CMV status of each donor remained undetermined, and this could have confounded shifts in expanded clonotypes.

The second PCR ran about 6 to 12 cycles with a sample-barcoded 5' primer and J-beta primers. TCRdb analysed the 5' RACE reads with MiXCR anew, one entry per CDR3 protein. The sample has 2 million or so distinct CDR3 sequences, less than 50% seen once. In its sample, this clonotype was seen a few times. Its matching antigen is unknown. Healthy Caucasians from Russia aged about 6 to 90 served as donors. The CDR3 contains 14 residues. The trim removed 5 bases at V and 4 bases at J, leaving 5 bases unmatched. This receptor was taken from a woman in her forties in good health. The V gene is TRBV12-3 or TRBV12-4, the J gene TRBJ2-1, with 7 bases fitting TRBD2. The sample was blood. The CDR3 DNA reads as TGTGCCAGCAGTACTAAGCGGGATTACAATGAGCAGTTCTTC. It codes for CASSTKRDYNEQFF.